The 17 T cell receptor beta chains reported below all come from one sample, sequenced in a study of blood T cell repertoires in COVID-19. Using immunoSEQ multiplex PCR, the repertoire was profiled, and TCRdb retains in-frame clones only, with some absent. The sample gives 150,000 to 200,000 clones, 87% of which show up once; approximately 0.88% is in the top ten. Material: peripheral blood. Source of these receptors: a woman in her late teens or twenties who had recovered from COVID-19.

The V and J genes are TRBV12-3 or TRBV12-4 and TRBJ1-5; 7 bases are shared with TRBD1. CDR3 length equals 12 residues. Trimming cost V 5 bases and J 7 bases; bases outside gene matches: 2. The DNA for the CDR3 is TGTGCCAGCAGTAACAGGGGCCAGCCCCAGCATTTT. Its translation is CASSNRGQPQHF.

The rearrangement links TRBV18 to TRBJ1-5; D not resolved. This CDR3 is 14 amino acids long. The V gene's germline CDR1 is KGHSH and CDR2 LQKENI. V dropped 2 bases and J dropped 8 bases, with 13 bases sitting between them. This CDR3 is CASSPGSGREPQHF. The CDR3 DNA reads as TGTGCCAGCTCACCAGGGAGTGGACGGGAGCCCCAGCATTTT.

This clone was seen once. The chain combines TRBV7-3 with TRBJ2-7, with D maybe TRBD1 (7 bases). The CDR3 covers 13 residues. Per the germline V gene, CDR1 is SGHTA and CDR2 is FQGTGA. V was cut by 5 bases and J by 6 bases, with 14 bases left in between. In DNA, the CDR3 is TGTGCCAGCAGCACAGGACAGGAGGGCGAGCAGTACTTC. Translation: CASSTGQEGEQYF.

CDR3 nucleotide sequence: TGTGCCAGCAGTTACGGTGGGCACAACTATGGCTACACCTTC. Protein product: CASSYGGHNYGYTF. This chain connects TRBV6-2 or TRBV6-3 to TRBJ1-2; D ambiguous. This CDR3 spans 14 amino acids. The V gene lost 2 bases and the J gene lost 2 bases, with 9 bases spanning the gap. Per the germline V gene, CDR1 is MNHEY and CDR2 is SVGEGT.

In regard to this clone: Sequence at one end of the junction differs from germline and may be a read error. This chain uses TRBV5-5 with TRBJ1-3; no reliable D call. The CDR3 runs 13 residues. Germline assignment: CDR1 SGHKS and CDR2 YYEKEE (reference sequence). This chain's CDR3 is CASSLRIGDTIYF. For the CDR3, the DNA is TGTGCCAGCAGCTTGAGAATTGGAGACACCATATATTTT.

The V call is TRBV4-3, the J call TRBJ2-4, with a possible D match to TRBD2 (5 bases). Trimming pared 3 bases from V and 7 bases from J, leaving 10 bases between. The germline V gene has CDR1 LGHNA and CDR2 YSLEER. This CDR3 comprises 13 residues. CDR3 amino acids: CASSQDSGNIQYF. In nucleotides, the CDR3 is TGCGCCAGCAGCCAGGATTCGGGGAACATTCAGTACTTC.

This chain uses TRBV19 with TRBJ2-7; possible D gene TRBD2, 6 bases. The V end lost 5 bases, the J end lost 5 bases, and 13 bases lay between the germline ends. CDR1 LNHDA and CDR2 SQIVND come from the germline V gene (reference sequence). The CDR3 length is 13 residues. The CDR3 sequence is CASSPRGGDEQYV. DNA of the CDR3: TGTGCCAGTAGTCCCCGGGGCGGGGACGAGCAGTACGTC.

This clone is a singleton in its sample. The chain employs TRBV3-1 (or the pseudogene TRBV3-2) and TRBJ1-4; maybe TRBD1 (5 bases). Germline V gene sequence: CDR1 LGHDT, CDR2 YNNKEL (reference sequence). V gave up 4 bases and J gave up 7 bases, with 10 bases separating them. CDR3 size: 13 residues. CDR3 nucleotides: TGTGCCAGCAGCCGCGGACAAGGTGAAAAACTGTTTTTT. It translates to CASSRGQGEKLFF.

For the CDR3, the DNA is TGTGCCTGGAGTAGCGGGAGCACAGATACGCAGTATTTT. Protein: CAWSSGSTDTQYF. This chain uses TRBV30 with TRBJ2-3; a possible D gene is TRBD2 (6 bases). Per germline, CDR1 GTSNPN and CDR2 SVGIG (reference sequence). The length of the CDR3 is 13 residues. Trimming shortened V by 2 bases and J by 0 bases, and 6 bases separated the two germline ends.

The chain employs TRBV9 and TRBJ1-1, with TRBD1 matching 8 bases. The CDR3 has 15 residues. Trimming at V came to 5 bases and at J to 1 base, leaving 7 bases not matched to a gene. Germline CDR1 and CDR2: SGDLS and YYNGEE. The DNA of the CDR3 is TGTGCCAGCAGTCCAGGGGGCGGGGGGAACACTGAAGCTTTCTTT. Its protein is CASSPGGGGNTEAFF.

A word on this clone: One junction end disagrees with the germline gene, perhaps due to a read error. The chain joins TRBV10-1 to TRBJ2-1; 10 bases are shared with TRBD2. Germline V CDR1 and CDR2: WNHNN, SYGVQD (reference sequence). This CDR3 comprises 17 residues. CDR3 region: CARSGGGFGLSYNEQFF. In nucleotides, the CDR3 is TGCGCCCGCAGCGGGGGGGGGTTTGGGCTCTCCTACAATGAGCAGTTCTTC.

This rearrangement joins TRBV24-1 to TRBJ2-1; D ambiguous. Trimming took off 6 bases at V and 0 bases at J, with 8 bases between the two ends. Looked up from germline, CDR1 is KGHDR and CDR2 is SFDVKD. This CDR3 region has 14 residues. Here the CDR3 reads CATSYGGSYNEQFF. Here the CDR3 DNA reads TGTGCCACCAGTTACGGTGGCTCCTACAATGAGCAGTTCTTC.

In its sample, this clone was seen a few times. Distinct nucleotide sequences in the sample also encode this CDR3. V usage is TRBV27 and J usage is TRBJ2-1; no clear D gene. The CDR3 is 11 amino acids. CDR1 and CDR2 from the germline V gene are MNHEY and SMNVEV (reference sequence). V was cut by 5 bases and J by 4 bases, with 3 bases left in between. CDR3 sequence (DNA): TGTGCCAGCAGTCTTTACAATGAGCAGTTCTTC. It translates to CASSLYNEQFF.

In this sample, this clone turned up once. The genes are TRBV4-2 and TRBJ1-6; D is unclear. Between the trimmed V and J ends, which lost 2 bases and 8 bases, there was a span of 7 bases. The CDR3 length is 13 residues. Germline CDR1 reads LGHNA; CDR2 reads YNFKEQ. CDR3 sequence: CASSQIRDSPLHF. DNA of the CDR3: TGTGCCAGCAGCCAAATACGGGATTCACCCCTCCACTTT.

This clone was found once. The CDR3 reads CASSAQGAPRYEQYV. CDR3 nucleotides: TGTGCCAGCAGCGCGCAGGGGGCACCGAGGTACGAGCAGTACGTC. This chain links TRBV9 with TRBJ2-7, with 8 bases identical to TRBD1. The V gene's germline CDR1 is SGDLS and CDR2 YYNGEE. Unmatched junction bases numbered 9, after V lost 3 bases and J lost 4 bases. This CDR3 has 15 amino acids.

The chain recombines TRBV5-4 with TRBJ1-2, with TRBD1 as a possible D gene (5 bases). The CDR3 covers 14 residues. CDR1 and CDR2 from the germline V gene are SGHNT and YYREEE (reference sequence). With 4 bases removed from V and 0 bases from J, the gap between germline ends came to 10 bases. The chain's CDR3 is CASSLDSTNYGYTF. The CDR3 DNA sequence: TGTGCCAGCAGCCTCGACAGCACTAACTATGGCTACACCTTC.

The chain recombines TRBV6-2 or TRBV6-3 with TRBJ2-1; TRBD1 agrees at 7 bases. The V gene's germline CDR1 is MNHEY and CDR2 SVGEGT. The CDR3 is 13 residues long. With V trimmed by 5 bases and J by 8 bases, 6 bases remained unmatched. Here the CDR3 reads CASSMDRFYEQFF. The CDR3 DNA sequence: TGTGCCAGCAGTATGGACAGGTTCTATGAGCAGTTCTTC.